This T cell receptor beta chain originates from a study of OX40 agonist ivuxolimab in advanced cancers. Turning to the overall study: The costimulatory receptor OX40 (CD134) was targeted by ivuxolimab, a fully human IgG2 agonistic monoclonal antibody. The paper reports the monotherapy dose-escalation portion (N = 52 patients) of the phase I ivuxolimab trial. Of the roughly 51 patients in dose escalation, about 20 had hepatocellular carcinoma, some 15 had melanoma, 9 had renal cell carcinoma and 9 had head and neck cancer. In the dose-escalation cohort, over 65% of patients were male, and the mean age was approximately 60 years, with a range of roughly 20 to 79. Intravenous ivuxolimab was administered to patients every 2 weeks at six dose levels: 0.01, 0.1, 0.3, 1.5, 3 and 10 mg/kg. The point of sequencing TCRbeta in the periphery was to test whether ivuxolimab changed TCR sequence diversity and drove clonal T-cell expansion. Patients were allowed to have had prior anti-PD-1, anti-PD-L1 or anti-CTLA-4 therapy, and roughly 40% of the dose-escalation patients had previously received checkpoint inhibitors. Partial responses occurred in three dose-escalation patients, of whom one had hepatocellular carcinoma and two had cutaneous melanoma. Overall study results and their limits: The antigen specificity of the peripheral T cells that underwent clonal expansion was not determined. Low levels of normalized T-cell clonal expansion were also seen in some patients who did not respond. In the 0.1-3.0 mg/kg groups, partial responders were among the patients with the lowest normalized peripheral clonal expansion, particularly in CD8+ T cells. At doses of 0.1 to 3.0 mg/kg, clonal expansion of both CD4+ and CD8+ blood T cells was observed from baseline to week 6. On average, CD8+ T cells showed more expanded clones than CD4+ T cells after ivuxolimab.

For sequencing of the TCRbeta CDR3 region, genomic DNA was extracted from the sorted cells. The immunoSEQ Assay was used to sequence the TCRbeta CDR3 regions. TCRdb limited this immuneACCESS table to in-frame rearrangements with V and J called. A share of clones is missing; checked studies link under half to unresolved V genes, and the rest is unexplained. Within this sample are more than 55,000 clones, with more than 65% of them counted one time only. The ten largest make up around 5.9% of the sample. In this sample, this clone turned up a few times. Its antigen has not been determined. It has no much larger one-base neighbor in the sample; base qualities were not kept. Patients with a history of autoimmune disease or receiving systemic immunosuppression were excluded from the trial. In every dose cohort, peripheral blood was drawn for TCR sequencing at baseline, cycle 4 day 1, and cycle 7 day 1. The samples were taken from a phase I, first-in-human, multicenter, open-label dose-escalation trial of ivuxolimab. Adults with locally advanced or metastatic head and neck squamous cell, hepatocellular, melanoma or renal cell carcinoma were enrolled in the trial. CD4+ and CD8+ T cells were sorted separately from peripheral blood before TCR sequencing.

The germline V gene (reference sequence) yields LNHDA for CDR1 and SQIVND for CDR2. The CDR3, from cysteine to phenylalanine, totals 14 residues. Of all the DNA, just the CDR3 is kept, 42 bases in frame from base 1. For this chain, trimming is 4 bases at the V end and 4 bases at the J end, and the number of junction bases without a gene match is 5. The sample consisted of CD4+ or CD8+ T cells sorted from blood, taken in a trial of the OX40 agonist ivuxolimab. The source of this sequence is an adult with an advanced solid tumor such as melanoma, head and neck, liver or kidney cancer. The rearranged chain carries TRBV19 and TRBJ2-3; TRBD1 agrees with 7 junctional bases. This receptor carries the CDR3 CASSSRTGPDTQYF. The nucleotide sequence reads TGTGCCAGTAGTAGCAGGACAGGCCCAGATACGCAGTATTTT.